This entry concerns a single TCR beta chain. Its antigen is unknown. The V gene's germline CDR1 is SQVTM and CDR2 ANQGSEA. V dropped 4 bases and J dropped 4 bases, with 10 bases sitting between them. This CDR3 spans 12 amino acids. TCRdb reanalysed the reads using MiXCR and keeps one entry per CDR3 protein. The sample lists roughly 230,000 distinct CDR3 sequences; over 15% were seen once. The source of the sample is a study of T cell repertoires in cytomegalovirus infection. The overall study: Public TCR beta signatures provided an indication of both CMV infection and a matching HLA type.

Study outcomes and limitations: Adding up the frequency of public TCR beta families identified people who carried CMV plus the relevant HLA. CMV-specific TCR beta clonotypes restricted by HLA-C dominated the ex vivo response.

The sample consisted of CD8+ T cells from PBMCs. V gene TRBV29-1 combines with J gene TRBJ1-1; maybe TRBD1 (6 bases). This sequence originates from a human donor in good health (CMV status not recorded). Some clones in this sample may be carry-over from other donors' samples. The CDR3 protein is CSVGSQGTEAFF. In DNA, the CDR3 is TGCAGCGTTGGCTCACAGGGCACTGAAGCTTTCTTT.